The clone carrying this T cell receptor (beta chain) showed up just once. Its antigen is still unknown. The CDR3 sequence is 15 residues long. The V gene's germline CDR1 is LNHDA and CDR2 SQIVND (reference sequence). The ends lost 5 bases at V and 2 bases at J; junction bases unmatched: 4. This entry is derived from a study of cytomegalovirus exposure and HLA in healthy donors. PCR used 60 Vbeta primers and 13 Jbeta primers. Clones were read by immunoSEQ multiplex PCR, and TCRdb kept only the in-frame ones, dropping some. This table holds roughly 200,000 clones, 80% found once. Points from the study as a whole: Later genetic work tied a missense DCLRE1C variant to beta-chain V and J trimming. It was confirmed in vitro that a few of the CMV-associated chains were specific for CMV antigens.

The sample consisted of PBMCs. The rearrangement joins TRBV19 to TRBJ2-7, with 12 bases fitting TRBD2. The TCR comes from a boy between 10 and 17 years old in good health and CMV-seronegative. The CDR3 spells CASSLLAGGAYEQYF. The DNA for the CDR3 is TGTGCCAGTAGTCTCCTAGCGGGAGGGGCCTACGAGCAGTACTTC.